This T cell receptor (beta chain) was sequenced in a study of vaccination and CD4 T cells after COVID-19. Looking at the study overall: Convalescent patients had positive nasal swab PCR results for SARS-CoV-2. Disease was mild in roughly 10 and severe in one.

The CDR3 loop spans 14 amino acids. CDR1 is SGHTS, CDR2 YDEGEE, per germline. V was trimmed by 3 bases and J by 2 bases, leaving 9 bases between them. With the Oncomine TCR Beta short-read assay, DNA from cultured CD4+ T cells was sequenced. TCRdb independently ran MiXCR on the PCR reads; one entry per CDR3 protein. The sample has 15,000 to 20,000 distinct CDR3 sequences, roughly 56% seen once. Treatment in this sample: approximately 10-day PBMC culture with coronavirus spike peptide pools or control peptides (ViraFEST assay). Comment on this clonotype: The antigen is undetermined.

The sample comprised CD4+ T cells from blood, cultured in vitro. This chain joins TRBV5-8 and TRBJ1-5; possibly TRBD1 for D (5 bases). The source is a human donor who had recovered from COVID-19. The CDR3 sequence: CASSSGLGNQPQHF. The CDR3 DNA reads TGTGCCAGCAGCTCGGGACTTGGCAATCAGCCCCAGCATTTT.